Included here is one TCR beta chain sequence, with context. Assay used: immunoSEQ multiplex PCR; TCRdb lists only in-frame clones, some missing. The sample carries 38,000 or so clones, about 90% recorded once. There are 12 residues in the CDR3. The V end was cut by 8 bases, the J end by 3 bases, with 9 bases between. CDR1 is SEHNR and CDR2 is FQNEAQ in the germline V gene (reference sequence). The data were obtained in a study of T cell changes during pregnancy in multiple sclerosis. The chain couples TRBV7-9 to TRBJ2-3; a weak D match, TRBD2 (5 bases). The clonotype was recovered from a female donor in good health, enrolled as a control in a pregnancy study. The sequences come from CD4+ T cells from peripheral blood mononuclear cells, collected in the second trimester of pregnancy. CDR3 nucleotide sequence: TGTGCCAGCCTTGAGGGAACAGATACGCAGTATTTT. It encodes CASLEGTDTQYF.